Described below is a single T cell receptor (beta chain) sequence and its context. The sample originates from a study of sequential checkpoint blockade in melanoma. Across the study: Randomization was 1:1 between first-line nivolumab→ipilimumab and ipilimumab→nivolumab.

Treatment denoted: randomized to nivolumab then ipilimumab (arm A) or the reverse (arm B). DNA-damaging chemotherapy had not been given to any patient beforehand. PBMC sorting kept live CD3+CD8+ cells without CD19 or CD56. This CDR3 is 14 amino acids long. V lost 3 bases and J lost 5; bases outside the gene matches: 7. In germline, CDR1 is GTSNPN, CDR2 SVGIG (reference sequence). Generated by immunoSEQ multiplex PCR, the TCRdb table keeps only in-frame clones and is missing some. The profile shows about 11,000 clones, 78% of them singletons. This specimen was CD8+ T cells sorted from blood (inferred from file names), taken from a patient given nivolumab and ipilimumab in sequence. V and J are TRBV30 and TRBJ1-5; 7 nucleotides match TRBD1. The receptor's source is a human donor with melanoma. CDR3 coding DNA: TGTGCCTGGAGCCACGGGACAGATTATCAGCCCCAGCATTTT. Translating it yields CAWSHGTDYQPQHF.